What follows is one TCR beta chain and its context. What this receptor recognizes is not known. No quality values exist for individual bases; no much larger clone is one base distant. In total, 630 or so healthy bone marrow donors made up the cohort. All cohort members were sampled while nominally healthy, although unrecorded immune exposures were likely present. The donor tested CMV seropositive and was one of the 289 seropositive cohort members. A peripheral blood sample was collected from each donor, and TCR beta sequencing was performed on peripheral blood mononuclear cells. Genomic DNA was extracted from the blood cell samples with the Qiagen DNeasy Blood Extraction Kit. Taken from cysteine to phenylalanine, the CDR3 has 14 residues. The only DNA kept is the CDR3, 42 bases in frame from the first base. Sequences SGHTA (CDR1) and FQGNSA (CDR2) are obtained from the germline V gene. Trimming leaves V shorter by 4 bases and J shorter by 6 bases, with the junction holding 4 bases beyond the gene matches.

The library was generated by the immunoSEQ multiplex PCR assay. The multiplex PCR relied on a mix of 60 forward primers for TCR Vbeta segments and 13 reverse primers for TCR Jbeta segments. The CDR3 region of rearranged TCR beta genes was amplified from genomic DNA by a multiplex PCR assay. The amplified TCR beta libraries were sequenced on the Illumina HiSeq System as 87-base-pair reads. Processing in the source paper ran as follows. A later analysis tallied 75 million to 85 million unique TCR beta chains across the 640 or so repertoires, and approximately 11 million of those chains were shared by two or more donors. A nearest-neighbor algorithm error-corrected the raw reads and collapsed the reads into unique sequences, merging closely related sequences to remove PCR and sequencing errors. CDR3 sequences were aligned to IMGT reference sequences to assign V, D and J gene segments. Each retained sequence needed at least a six-nucleotide match to both a V gene segment and a J gene segment. Rearrangements were called productive when the CDR3 lacked stop codons and stayed in frame with V and J; all others were non-productive. CDR3 was defined according to IMGT convention as the region running from the second conserved V-encoded cysteine to the conserved J-encoded phenylalanine. The earlier analysis of 450 to 750 of the donors excluded any sequence lacking an unambiguous match to a single V gene segment. An earlier analysis of some 610 of the donors called V segments functional above 56.7% productive rearrangements and segregating when the between-donor standard deviation exceeded 5%. A statistical classification framework was developed to diagnose cytomegalovirus status using the catalog of TCR beta chain sequences. V and J gene assignment, in a later analysis, came from comparing TCR nucleotide sequences with IMGT/GENE-DB human TR gene sequences. The TCRdist pipeline was used in a later analysis to assign CDR3 sequences and most-parsimonious VDJ recombination scenarios. A later analysis defined each TCR beta chain by its CDR3 amino acid sequence plus V-gene family, and excluded reads lacking a unique V-gene family. A later analysis removed 550 to 700 highly shared, low-generation-probability nucleotide sequences to deal with suspected cross-contamination and a sequencing artifact. In a later analysis, a clonal expansion index was calculated for each public chain from normalized within-repertoire ranks of inferred template counts. In a later analysis, generation probabilities were computed with a VDJ recombination model fitted to out-of-frame rearrangements, and the resulting probabilities were checked against IGoR. In a later analysis, hypergeometric tests were used to score TCR-TCR, TCR-HLA and TCR-CMV co-occurrence, with a repertoire-size bias correction applied to TCR pairs. In a later analysis, false discovery rates were estimated by permuting HLA or CMV assignments 20 times. In a later analysis, co-occurring TCRs were grouped with DBSCAN, and TCRdist sequence similarity was added when clustering was performed within HLA-allele-positive subsets. For co-occurrence clustering, repertoires with fewer than 30,000 or more than 120,000 public chains were excluded, along with five repertoires with anomalous nucleotide sharing. Imported from immuneACCESS, the table was reduced by TCRdb to in-frame sequences with V and J called. These copies leave out some clones; in studies compared against another copy, an unresolved V gene accounts for under half, and the cause of the remainder is not known. D and trimming were read from the DNA, whereas the V and J calls and clone size are those reported in that table. For this sample the table gives over 110,000 clones, of which around 82% were detected only once. 6.2% of the sample comes from the top ten.

These data belong to a study of cytomegalovirus exposure and HLA in healthy donors (TCRdb year 2017). For the wider study: According to an earlier analysis of around 600 of the donors, about 179 million T cells yielded roughly 110 million unique TCR beta sequences and 276 Gb of sequence data. Approximately 310 gigabases of sequencing data and 70 million to 100 million unique TCR sequences made up an early release that covered several hundred HLA-typed donors. Of the 300 to 500 genotyped donors, 81% were placed in the genetic ancestry cluster associated with self-reported Caucasian donors. The study was designed to test whether signatures of past pathogen exposure could be identified by cataloging public T cell receptors. The study profiled the T cell repertoires of hundreds of subjects by immunosequencing and related them to cytomegalovirus serostatus. Along with the approximately 700-subject first cohort, a separate validation cohort of more than 90 different subjects was used. The study combined high-throughput TCR immunosequencing, statistical association of individual TCRs with disease status, and machine learning to predict cytomegalovirus infection status. A later analysis re-analyzed previously published TCR beta repertoires from 660 or so donors and added high-resolution HLA genotyping to study TCR occurrence patterns. Rather than using new phenotypic data, the later analysis identified candidate immune exposures from TCR beta sequences and from how often those sequences occurred across donors. To decide whether each TCR beta V gene segment behaved as functional or pseudogenic, an earlier analysis of approximately 600 of the donors relied on high-throughput TCR beta sequencing. Alongside the repertoire data, information on donor age, sex, ethnicity and CMV serostatus was compiled. A later genetic analysis took genome-wide SNP genotypes for about 65% of the roughly 670 donors and used that subset as a discovery cohort. All discovery cohort repertoires had been generated using a single sequencing platform. HLA typing included class I and class II loci at four-digit resolution. The number of typed donors differed by locus: about 620-640 for A, B, C, DRB1 and DQB1; roughly 510 for DQA1; approximately 600 for DPA1; and 400 to 480 for DPB1. Roughly five DR-DQ haplotypes were treated as single units for association and clustering because of strong linkage in the cohort. Among 398 genotyped donors of the cohort, an average of around 240,000 unique TCR beta nucleotide sequences were sequenced per donor, around 20% of them non-productive. Summary of the overall study and its limitations: In a later analysis, HLA-associated TCR beta chains were found to be more clonally expanded and to have lower generation probabilities than equally common non-associated chains. Assigning TCR associations to individual alleles was difficult when HLA alleles, especially DR and DQ, strongly co-occurred. A group of highly shared sequence variants was considered likely to be a technical artifact of the sequencing pipeline. Correlated functional status among segregating V segments might reflect linkage disequilibrium, but an unknown experimental factor could not be ruled out. In an earlier analysis of about 600 of the donors, most TCR beta V segments appeared in productive rearrangements about 87% or about 30% of the time, broadly matching IMGT annotations. A further reported finding was that TCR beta sequences accurately predicted the HLA-A and HLA-B alleles for most subjects in the first cohort. A total of 150 to 200 TCR beta chains were listed by the study as associated with cytomegalovirus. Sequencing depth was assumed to be roughly uniform across donors in the presence/absence analyses, though that assumption may not hold. The only immune exposure information available for the cohort was CMV serostatus. A later genetic analysis associated a missense DCLRE1C variant with V-gene and J-gene trimming of TCR beta chains, and an independent cohort replicated the association. In vitro tests confirmed that a few of the cytomegalovirus-associated TCR beta chains recognize cytomegalovirus antigens. A later genetic analysis reported fewer N-insertions in productive TCRs among donors in an Asian-associated ancestry cluster than the roughly 650-donor mean. Because the 87-base-pair reads could not distinguish some IMGT-functional V segments, including TRBV6-2 and TRBV6-3, those segments were excluded. The classifier was reported to diagnose cytomegalovirus status with high specificity and sensitivity in both the original cohort and the validation cohort. According to a later analysis, parvovirus B19, influenza, CMV and Epstein-Barr virus appeared linked to several top co-occurrence clusters. Across donors, most TCR sequences were observed very rarely, whereas some public TCRs were present in many individuals. Because HLA typing was unavailable for some donors at each locus, only the typed subset was used in association tests. In a later analysis, most CMV-associated TCR beta chains were found to appear HLA-restricted, with HLA associations seemingly driven largely by CMV exposure. A later analysis found that TCR association rates varied across HLA loci, with DRB1 alleles showing the most associated TCRs and HLA-C alleles the fewest. In a later analysis, 15,000 to 20,000 TCR beta sequences were associated with specific HLA alleles at a false discovery rate of 0.05. The earlier analysis of approximately 590 of the donors excluded over 15 rarely observed V segments, including chromosome 9 orphons, because counts were too low. The authors suggested that the approach could potentially be extended to other disease states and immunological phenotypes. Only TCR beta chains were sequenced in this cohort, and the absence of alpha or paired-chain data limited detectable features.

This clonotype was obtained from a middle-aged woman in good health and CMV-seropositive. The sequencing sample was made of PBMCs. Recombination connected TRBV7-2 to TRBJ2-1, and TRBD1 matches 9 of the central bases. The CDR3: CASSSNRGLNEQFF. The nucleotide sequence reads TGTGCCAGCAGCTCCAACAGGGGGCTCAATGAGCAGTTCTTC.